What follows are 10 T cell receptor beta chains derived from one specimen sequenced in a study. Via MiXCR, TCRdb re-called the RT-PCR reads, giving one row per CDR3 protein. The sample shows about 680,000 distinct CDR3 sequences, around 14% of them seen only once. Sequencing was done on a sample of memory CD4+ T cells from blood. Receptor source: a female donor in good health, serving as a healthy control.

Comment on this clonotype: This clone may be a read error of a much larger clone one base away. V gene TRBV20-1 combines with J gene TRBJ2-5, with 7 bases aligning to TRBD2. With 2 bases clipped from V and 11 bases from J, the junction kept 8 bases outside the gene matches. This CDR3 spans 12 amino acids. Germline V lookup: CDR1 DFQATT, CDR2 SNEGSKA (reference sequence). The CDR3 DNA reads as TGCAGTGCTAGACCCTCGGGGGGTTCGCAGTACTTC. Amino acid sequence: CSARPSGGSQYF.

This chain uses TRBV7-3 with TRBJ2-7, with a weak D call TRBD1 (5 bases). The germline gives CDR1 SGHTA, CDR2 FQGTGA. The CDR3 consists of 14 residues. Trimming pared 5 bases from V and 2 bases from J, leaving 13 bases between. The CDR3: CASSPTGHTYEQYF. CDR3 DNA: TGTGCCAGCAGCCCCACCGGACATACCTACGAGCAGTACTTC.

This clonotype occurred a few times. Possible read error: a much larger clone is one base away. This chain uses TRBV12-3 or TRBV12-4 with TRBJ2-7; 10 nucleotides agree with TRBD2. This CDR3 is built from 15 residues. With V trimmed by 6 bases and J by 4 bases, 9 bases remained unmatched. CDR3 in amino acids: CASSRGGSGRYEQYF. In nucleotides, the CDR3 is TGTGCCAGCAGCCGTGGGGGTAGCGGGAGGTACGAGCAGTACTTC.

There are many counts of this clonotype. The V call is TRBV7-2, the J call TRBJ2-5; D is uncertain. CDR3 size: 13 residues. V was cut by 5 bases and J by 1 base, with 8 bases left in between. The germline V gene encodes CDR1 SGHTA and CDR2 FQGNSA. CDR3 region: CASSVTFQETQYF. For the CDR3, the DNA is TGTGCCAGCAGCGTGACGTTCCAAGAGACCCAGTACTTC.

V and J are TRBV20-1 and TRBJ2-1; 10 bases match TRBD2. The CDR3 is made up of 18 amino acids. Germline assignment: CDR1 DFQATT and CDR2 SNEGSKA (reference sequence). V gave up 0 bases and J gave up 4 bases; unmatched junction bases: 12. CDR3 sequence (DNA): TGCAGTGCTAGAGATGACGCTAGCGGGAGAGGAGGATACAATGAGCAGTTCTTC. The encoded protein is CSARDDASGRGGYNEQFF.

The rearrangement uses TRBV6-2 or TRBV6-3 and TRBJ1-1, with 8 bases lining up with TRBD1. V lost 6 bases and J lost 5; bases outside the gene matches: 14. The CDR3 contains 16 residues. Per germline, CDR1 MNHEY and CDR2 SVGEGT. CDR3 sequence reads: CASRTPRAGGWTEAFF. CDR3 nucleotides: TGTGCCAGCAGGACCCCCCGGGCAGGGGGCTGGACTGAAGCTTTCTTT.

This clonotype was recorded at least ten times. The gene calls are TRBV20-1 and TRBJ2-5, with TRBD1 matching 7 bases. Germline-derived CDR1 and CDR2 are DFQATT and SNEGSKA (reference sequence). This CDR3 is built from 15 residues. J was trimmed by 5 bases and V by 0 bases; bases with no gene match: 9. This CDR3 reads CSARDIQGSGETQYF. The CDR3 region has the DNA TGCAGTGCTAGAGACATACAGGGGAGTGGCGAGACCCAGTACTTC.

This clonotype was seen ten or more times. The V call is TRBV30, the J call TRBJ2-4; a weak D match, TRBD1 (5 bases). The CDR3 spans 13 residues. V dropped 4 bases and J dropped 10 bases, with 17 bases sitting between them. Germline CDR1 reads GTSNPN; CDR2 reads SVGIG (reference sequence). CDR3 sequence (DNA): TGTGCCTGGAACCACAGGACCGCCGGGATTCAGTACTTC. Amino acids: CAWNHRTAGIQYF. Looking up the rest from reference TRBV30 and TRBJ2-4 gives the full variable domain: SQTIHQWPATLVQPVGSPLSLECTVEGTSNPNLYWYRQAAGRGLQLLFYSVGIGQISSEVPQNLSASRPQDRQFILSSKKLLLSDSGFYLCAWNHRTAGIQYFGAGTRLSVL.

CDR3 loop: CSVDGPGQGYGEQFF. The CDR3 DNA is TGCAGCGTTGATGGTCCGGGACAGGGGTACGGTGAGCAGTTCTTC. The chain is built from TRBV29-1 and TRBJ2-1, with 10 bases identical to TRBD1. The CDR3 covers 15 residues. Looked up from germline, CDR1 is SQVTM and CDR2 is ANQGSEA. With 3 bases clipped from V and 9 bases from J, the junction kept 11 bases outside the gene matches.

This clonotype was observed a handful of times. The chain employs TRBV28 and TRBJ2-5; no firm D call. Germline values: CDR1 MDHEN, CDR2 SYDVKM. V lost 5 bases, J lost 7 bases, and 8 bases lay in between. The CDR3 is made up of 11 amino acids. CDR3 residues: CASSVKRTQYF. CDR3 coding DNA: TGTGCCAGCAGTGTAAAGAGGACCCAGTACTTC.